The 7 T cell receptor beta chains presented below share a single source sample, sequenced in a study of T cells in Graves' hyperthyroidism and ophthalmopathy. RNA transcripts were the template for amplifying TCR beta CDR3 regions. First-round RT-PCR targeting the TCR CDR3 was performed with the HTBI primer set. Each CDR3 protein is one row after TCRdb ran MiXCR on the multiplex PCR reads. This sample has over 450,000 distinct CDR3 sequences, with 15% to 20% found just once. The sequenced sample consisted of blood. The receptors derive from a young woman with Graves' ophthalmopathy.

The V and J genes are TRBV20-1 and TRBJ1-4; 11 nucleotides align to TRBD1. Looked up from germline, CDR1 is DFQATT and CDR2 is SNEGSKA (reference sequence). The length of the CDR3 is 15 residues. The V and J ends lost 0 bases and 8 bases, in that order; junction bases with no gene match: 5. The CDR3 bases are TGCAGTGCTAGAGATCCGGGGACAGGGGGGGAAAAACTGTTTTTT. Amino acids: CSARDPGTGGEKLFF.

This clonotype was recorded many times. The V and J genes are TRBV19 and TRBJ1-2, with 8 bases identical to TRBD1. This CDR3 has 17 residues. Germline loops: CDR1 LNHDA, CDR2 SQIVND (reference sequence). The junction had 10 bases not matched to a gene; V was cut back by 3 bases and J by 1 base. This CDR3 reads CASSISLGTGVNYGYTF. In nucleotides, the CDR3 is TGTGCCAGTAGTATCTCCCTCGGGACAGGAGTTAACTATGGCTACACCTTC.

This clonotype was counted only a few times. The chain has TRBV12-3 or TRBV12-4 and TRBJ1-5; tentatively, D is TRBD1 (5 bases). The CDR3 contains 15 residues. With 5 bases removed from V and 5 bases from J, the gap between germline ends came to 16 bases. The CDR3 region is CASSPTVGTYQPQHF. CDR3 coding DNA: TGTGCCAGCAGTCCGACGGTAGGGACCTATCAGCCCCAGCATTTT.

This clonotype was seen a few times. The chain has TRBV6-5 and TRBJ1-5; D unclear. The CDR3 is made up of 15 amino acids. Germline V gene lookup returns CDR1 MNHEY and CDR2 SVGAGI. V lost 0 bases and J 5 bases, leaving 11 bases between the germline ends. The CDR3 spells CASSYSNGIDQPQHF. The CDR3 bases are TGTGCCAGCAGTTACTCGAACGGCATAGATCAGCCCCAGCATTTT.

This clonotype occurred many times. The V call is TRBV11-2, the J call TRBJ1-1; no clear D. This CDR3 spans 14 amino acids. CDR1 and CDR2 (germline): SGHAT, FQNNGV. V dropped 2 bases and J dropped 0 bases, with 7 bases sitting between them. CDR3 sequence (DNA): TGTGCCAGCAGCTTAAACGGTATGAACACTGAAGCTTTCTTT. Translation: CASSLNGMNTEAFF.

This clonotype appeared many times. This chain uses TRBV2 with TRBJ2-2, with TRBD2 identical over 7 bases. The ends lost 7 bases at V and 3 bases at J; junction bases unmatched: 8. CDR1 is SNHLY and CDR2 is FYNNEI in the germline V gene. The CDR3 sequence is 15 residues long. The DNA of the CDR3 is TGTGCCAGCACCGGTGGGGGGGGATACACCGGGGAGCTGTTTTTT. Encoded protein: CASTGGGGYTGELFF. The variable domain in full, completed from reference TRBV2 and TRBJ2-2, reads EPEVTQTPSHQVTQMGQEVILRCVPISNHLYFYWYRQILGQKVEFLVSFYNNEISEKSEIFDDQFSVERPDGSNFTLKIRSTKLEDSAMYFCASTGGGGYTGELFFGEGSRLTVL.

This clonotype has a handful of counts. The rearrangement joins TRBV7-9 to TRBJ1-2; 12 positions match TRBD1. CDR1 SEHNR and CDR2 FQNEAQ come from the germline V gene (reference sequence). V trimming: 2 bases; J trimming: 6 bases; junction bases outside the gene matches: 7. This CDR3 comprises 16 residues. CDR3 in amino acids: CASSLIGTGGSDGYTF. CDR3 nucleotides: TGTGCCAGCAGCTTAATTGGGACAGGGGGCTCGGATGGCTACACCTTC.